This T cell receptor beta chain was observed in a study of graft-versus-host responses after intestinal transplantation (dated by TCRdb to the early 2020s). For the wider study: The transplants that recipients received were multivisceral, liver-intestinal, or isolated intestinal. Every recipient was given anti-thymocyte globulin induction, followed by roughly 3 years of maintenance tacrolimus and steroids. After intestinal transplantation, graft-versus-host and host-versus-graft alloreactive T cell clones in the graft, circulation and bone marrow were tracked using bulk TCR-beta CDR3 sequencing. Alloreactive clones were identified by sequencing pre-transplant mixed lymphocyte reaction products and comparing these products with unstimulated pre-transplant donor and recipient T cells. The cohort enrolled 24 intestinal transplant recipients, one of whom was a retransplant, and a few patients without pretransplant specimens were excluded. Donor T cell macrochimerism was defined as a peak of at least 4% donor T cells among recipient peripheral blood mononuclear cells. Rather than being sequenced by the commercial service, samples from a few later patients were sequenced in-house on an Illumina MiSeq and processed with MiXCR.

As regards this clone: The antigen this receptor binds is unknown. No much larger clonotype is one base removed from it; base qualities were not supplied.

The CDR3 contains 15 residues, cysteine and phenylalanine counted. This entry keeps only the CDR3 DNA: 45 bases, framed from base 1. CDR1 is given as MGHDK and CDR2 as SYGVNS, both from the germline V gene. Library generation was performed with the immunoSEQ multiplex PCR assay. For most patients, genomic DNA was isolated using the Qiagen DNeasy Blood and Tissue Kit and was shipped frozen to Adaptive Biotechnologies for TCR sequencing. For most patients, genomic DNA was subjected to high-throughput TCR-beta CDR3 sequencing by Adaptive Biotechnologies. The authors' pipeline ran thus. Adaptive's ImmunoSEQ software was the source of the TCR sequencing data for about 17 patients, while a few other patients were processed with MiXCR and VDJtools. To correct CD4 versus CD8 sorting errors, any sequence found in both subsets at a frequency ratio below 5:1 was removed. CDR3 nucleotide sequences shared by donor and recipient were removed because the origin of these sequences could not be assigned. At least 2-fold expansion over unstimulated cells and a minimum CFSE-low frequency of 0.002% (template counts) or 0.001% (read counts) were required for clones to be classified as alloreactive. Clones detected in sequenced pre-transplant spleen, lymph node, or MLR CFSE-low populations of the donor or recipient were defined as mappable. Cumulative frequency of alloreactive clones was calculated as a percentage of all sequences weighted by copy number. The immuneACCESS repertoire file appears here via TCRdb, limited to in-frame rearrangements. These files lack a portion of the clones; in checked studies, under half of the deficit traces to unresolved V genes, and the cause of the others is not known. That table is the source of V, J and clone size, and D and trimming were worked out from the DNA. This sample has tens of thousands of clones in its table, and 87% of those were observed once. Clones ranked in the top ten supply about 8% of the sample.

Overall study results and their limits: Conclusions were limited by the relatively low number and heterogeneity of intestinal transplant patients. Early after transplant, peak levels of circulating GvH clones were associated with declines in HvG clones. GvH clones were detected in recipient bone marrow, and some of these GvH clones were observed earlier in ileal mucosa or blood, consistent with an intestinal mucosal origin. High GvH to HvG T cell clonal ratios were observed in the allografts of patients with donor T cell macrochimerism.

The time point label, as the study defines it: cells obtained before transplantation from donor or recipient. CD3+CD4+ and CD3+CD8+ populations were FACS-sorted from unstimulated pre-transplant donor and recipient cells taken from spleen or lymph nodes. Sequenced here: unstimulated CD8+ T cells sorted from spleen or lymph node cells, sampled before transplant. Recombination joined TRBV25-1 with TRBJ2-5; the D gene cannot be resolved beyond TRBD1 or TRBD2, each matching 5 bases. Near its end, the DNA agrees better with TRBJ2-7, so the J call may be wrong. This clonotype was sampled from a human donor who was the organ donor for an intestinal transplant. For the CDR3, the sequence is CASSELGRGSYEQYF. Read as DNA, the sequence is TGTGCCAGCAGTGAATTGGGACGTGGTTCCTACGAGCAGTACTTC.